The 10 T cell receptor beta chains in this list originate from one sample, sequenced in a study of blood T cell repertoires in COVID-19. TCRdb keeps only in-frame clones here, not all; method: immunoSEQ multiplex PCR. The sample contains under 300,000 clones, approximately 91% of which appear only once. Input material: peripheral blood. The source of these receptors is a woman in her twenties or thirties with acute or convalescent COVID-19.

This chain joins TRBV6-2 or TRBV6-3 and TRBJ1-5, with D maybe TRBD1 (6 bases). This CDR3 region has 18 residues. The V gene lost 2 bases and the J gene lost 0 bases, with 17 bases spanning the gap. Germline loops: CDR1 MNHEY, CDR2 SVGEGT. The CDR3 reads CASSYPPWQGHSNQPQHF. CDR3 sequence (DNA): TGTGCCAGCAGTTACCCCCCGTGGCAGGGGCATAGCAATCAGCCCCAGCATTTT.

The V gene is TRBV6-5, the J gene TRBJ1-5; D is possibly TRBD1 (5 bases). CDR3 length equals 13 residues. Trimming left V 6 bases short and J 4 bases short, with 10 bases between. Germline-derived CDR1 and CDR2 are MNHEY and SVGAGI. The CDR3 DNA sequence: TGTGCCAGCAGCGGGACTCCGAATCAGCCCCAGCATTTT. Translated: CASSGTPNQPQHF.

The rearrangement uses TRBV10-2 and TRBJ1-5, with TRBD1 matching 10 bases. Germline assignment: CDR1 WSHSY and CDR2 SAAADI. Germline trimming cut 8 bases from V and 1 base from J; bases unmatched to any gene: 2. This CDR3 region has 14 residues. The CDR3 region is CASRTGGSNQPQHF. The CDR3 DNA reads TGCGCCAGCCGGACAGGGGGAAGCAATCAGCCCCAGCATTTT.

A remark on this clone: At one end, the junction sequence differs from germline, possibly due to a read error. J is TRBJ2-6 and V is TRBV7-3; 7 bases line up with TRBD1. This CDR3 is built from 16 residues. Germline V gene data show CDR1 as SGHTA and CDR2 as FQGTGA. The CDR3 loop is CASSVTGASGANVLTF. The CDR3 DNA reads as TGTGCCAGCAGCGTAACAGGGGCGTCTGGGGCCAACGTCCTGACTTTC.

The chain recombines TRBV6-1 with TRBJ1-2; D call uncertain. The V gene's germline CDR1 is MNHNS and CDR2 SASEGT. The V and J ends lost 0 bases and 5 bases respectively, with 7 bases between them. The CDR3 totals 13 residues. CDR3 residues: CASSEAPGYGYTF. The CDR3 DNA follows: TGTGCCAGCAGTGAAGCGCCGGGGTATGGCTACACCTTC.

V usage is TRBV19 and J usage is TRBJ1-1; tentative D call: TRBD1 (6 bases). Germline lookup yields CDR1 LNHDA and CDR2 SQIVND (reference sequence). There are 16 residues in the CDR3. V lost 3 bases, J lost 3 bases, and 17 bases lay in between. The CDR3 DNA reads TGTGCCAGTAGTATTTTTGGCAGGGGATTTTACACTGAAGCTTTCTTT. Residues: CASSIFGRGFYTEAFF.

The chain couples TRBV6-1 to TRBJ2-3, with 11 bases that match TRBD2. This CDR3 spans 16 amino acids. With V trimmed by 1 base and J by 3 bases, 3 bases remained unmatched. Per germline, CDR1 MNHNS and CDR2 SASEGT. The CDR3 loop reads CASSEGLAGGTDTQYF. In DNA, the CDR3 is TGTGCCAGCAGTGAAGGGCTAGCGGGAGGAACAGATACGCAGTATTTT.

This clone appeared a few times. This rearrangement joins TRBV6-5 to TRBJ1-5, with TRBD1 matching 7 bases. The ends lost 7 bases at V and 7 bases at J; junction bases unmatched: 13. The germline V gene encodes CDR1 MNHEY and CDR2 SVGAGI. CDR3 size: 15 residues. This chain's CDR3 is CASKESGTDQQPQHF. The CDR3 DNA reads as TGTGCCAGCAAAGAATCCGGGACAGATCAACAGCCCCAGCATTTT.

V is TRBV21-1 and J is TRBJ1-4. TRBV21-1 is described as a pseudogene. CDR3 length: 15 residues. CDR3 sequence: CASSKYAGRNEKLFF. For the CDR3, the DNA is TGTGCCAGCAGCAAATACGCGGGCCGGAATGAAAAACTGTTTTTT.

The V call is TRBV7-2, the J call TRBJ2-5, with unresolved D. V lost 2 bases to trimming and J lost 3 bases, with 10 bases between them. This CDR3 comprises 14 residues. CDR1 SGHTA and CDR2 FQGNSA come from the germline V gene. For the CDR3, the DNA is TGTGCCAGCAGCTTATGGGCCAACAAAGAGACCCAGTACTTC. This translates into CASSLWANKETQYF.